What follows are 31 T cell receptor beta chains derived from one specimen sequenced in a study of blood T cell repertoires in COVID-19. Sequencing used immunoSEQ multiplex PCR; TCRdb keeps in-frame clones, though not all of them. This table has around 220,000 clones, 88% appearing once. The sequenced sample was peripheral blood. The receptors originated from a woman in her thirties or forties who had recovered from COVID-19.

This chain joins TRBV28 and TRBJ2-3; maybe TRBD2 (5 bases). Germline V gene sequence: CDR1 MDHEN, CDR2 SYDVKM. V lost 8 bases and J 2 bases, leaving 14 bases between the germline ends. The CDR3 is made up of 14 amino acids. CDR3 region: CASLSGLYTDTQYF. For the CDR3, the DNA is TGTGCCAGCTTAAGCGGACTGTACACAGATACGCAGTATTTT. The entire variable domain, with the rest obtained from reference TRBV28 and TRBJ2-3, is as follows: DVKVTQSSRYLVKRTGEKVFLECVQDMDHENMFWYRQDPGLGLRLIYFSYDVKMKEKGDIPEGYSVSREKKERFSLILESASTNQTSMYLCASLSGLYTDTQYFGPGTRLTVL.

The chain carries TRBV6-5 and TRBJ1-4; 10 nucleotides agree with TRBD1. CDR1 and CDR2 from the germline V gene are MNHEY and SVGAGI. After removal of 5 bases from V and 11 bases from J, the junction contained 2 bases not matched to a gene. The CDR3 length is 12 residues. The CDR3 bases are TGTGCCAGCAGTCCGGGACAGGGGAAACTGTTTTTT. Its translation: CASSPGQGKLFF.

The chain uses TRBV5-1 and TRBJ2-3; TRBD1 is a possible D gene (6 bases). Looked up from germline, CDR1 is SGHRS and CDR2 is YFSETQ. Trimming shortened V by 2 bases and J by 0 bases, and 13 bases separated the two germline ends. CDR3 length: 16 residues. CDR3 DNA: TGCGCCAGCAGCTTAGAGGGGGTACTTAGCACAGATACGCAGTATTTT. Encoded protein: CASSLEGVLSTDTQYF. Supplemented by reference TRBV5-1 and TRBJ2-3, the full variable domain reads KAGVTQTPRYLIKTRGQQVTLSCSPISGHRSVSWYQQTPGQGLQFLFEYFSETQRNKGNFPGRFSGRQFSNSRSEMNVSTLELGDSALYLCASSLEGVLSTDTQYFGPGTRLTVL.

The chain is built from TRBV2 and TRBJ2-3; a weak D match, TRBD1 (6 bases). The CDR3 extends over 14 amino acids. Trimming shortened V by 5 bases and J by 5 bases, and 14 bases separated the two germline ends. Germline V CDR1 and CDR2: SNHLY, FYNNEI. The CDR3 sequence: CASSILGGIDTQYF. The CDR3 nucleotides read TGTGCCAGCAGTATCCTAGGGGGTATAGATACGCAGTATTTT. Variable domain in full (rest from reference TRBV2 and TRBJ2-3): EPEVTQTPSHQVTQMGQEVILRCVPISNHLYFYWYRQILGQKVEFLVSFYNNEISEKSEIFDDQFSVERPDGSNFTLKIRSTKLEDSAMYFCASSILGGIDTQYFGPGTRLTVL.

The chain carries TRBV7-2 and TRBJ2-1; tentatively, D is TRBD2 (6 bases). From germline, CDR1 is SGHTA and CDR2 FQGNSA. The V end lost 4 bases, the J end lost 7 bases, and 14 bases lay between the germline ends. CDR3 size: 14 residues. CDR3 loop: CASSSGVAINEQFF. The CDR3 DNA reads TGTGCCAGCAGCTCGGGGGTAGCTATTAATGAGCAGTTCTTC.

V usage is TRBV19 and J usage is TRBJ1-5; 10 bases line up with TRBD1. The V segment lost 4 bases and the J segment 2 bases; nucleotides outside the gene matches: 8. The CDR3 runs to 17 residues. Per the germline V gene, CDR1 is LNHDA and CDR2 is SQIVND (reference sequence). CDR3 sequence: CASSRDRGLVGNQPQHF. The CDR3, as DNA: TGTGCCAGTAGTAGGGACAGGGGTTTGGTTGGCAATCAGCCCCAGCATTTT.

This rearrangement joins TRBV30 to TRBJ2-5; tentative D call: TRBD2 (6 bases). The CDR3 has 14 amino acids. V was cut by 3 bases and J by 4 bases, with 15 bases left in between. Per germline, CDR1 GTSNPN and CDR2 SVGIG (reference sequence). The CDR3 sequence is CAWSPREKGETQYF. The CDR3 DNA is TGTGCCTGGAGCCCCCGGGAGAAGGGAGAGACCCAGTACTTC. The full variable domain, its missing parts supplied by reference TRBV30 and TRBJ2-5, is SQTIHQWPATLVQPVGSPLSLECTVEGTSNPNLYWYRQAAGRGLQLLFYSVGIGQISSEVPQNLSASRPQDRQFILSSKKLLLSDSGFYLCAWSPREKGETQYFGPGTRLLVL.

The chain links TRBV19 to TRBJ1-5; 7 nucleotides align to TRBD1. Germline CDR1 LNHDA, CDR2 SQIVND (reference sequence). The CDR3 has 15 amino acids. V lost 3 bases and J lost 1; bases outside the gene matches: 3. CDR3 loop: CASSITGASNQPQHF. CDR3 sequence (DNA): TGTGCCAGTAGTATTACAGGGGCAAGCAATCAGCCCCAGCATTTT. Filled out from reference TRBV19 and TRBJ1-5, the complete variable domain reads DGGITQSPKYLFRKEGQNVTLSCEQNLNHDAMYWYRQDPGQGLRLIYYSQIVNDFQKGDIAEGYSVSREKKESFPLTVTSAQKNPTAFYLCASSITGASNQPQHFGDGTRLSIL.

In DNA, the CDR3 is TGTGCCAGCAGTAACACCCCATCGAACACCGGGGAGCTGTTTTTT. Its protein product is CASSNTPSNTGELFF. V is TRBV28 and J is TRBJ2-2; D not certain. The CDR3 sequence is 15 residues long. Per germline, CDR1 MDHEN and CDR2 SYDVKM. Trimming pared 5 bases from V and 0 bases from J, leaving 10 bases between.

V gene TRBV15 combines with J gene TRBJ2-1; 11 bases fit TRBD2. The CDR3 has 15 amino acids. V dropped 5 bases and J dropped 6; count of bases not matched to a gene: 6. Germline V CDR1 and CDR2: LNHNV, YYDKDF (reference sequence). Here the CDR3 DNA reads TGTGCCACCAGCGGACGGACTAGCGGGTCCAATGAGCAGTTCTTC. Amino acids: CATSGRTSGSNEQFF.

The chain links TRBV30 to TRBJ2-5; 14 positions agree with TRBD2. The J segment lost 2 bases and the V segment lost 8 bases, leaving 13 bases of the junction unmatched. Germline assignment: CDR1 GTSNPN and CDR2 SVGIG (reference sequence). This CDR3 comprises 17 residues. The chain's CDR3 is CAGGSGLAGAGQETQYF. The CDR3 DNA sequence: TGTGCCGGGGGATCGGGACTAGCGGGAGCAGGGCAAGAGACCCAGTACTTC.

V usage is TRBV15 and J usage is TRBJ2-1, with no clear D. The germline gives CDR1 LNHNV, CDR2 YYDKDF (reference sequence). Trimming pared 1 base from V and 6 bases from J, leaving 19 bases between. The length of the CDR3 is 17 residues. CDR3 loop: CATSRGKRVFQLNEQFF. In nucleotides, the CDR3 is TGTGCCACCAGCAGAGGCAAACGGGTCTTTCAACTCAATGAGCAGTTCTTC. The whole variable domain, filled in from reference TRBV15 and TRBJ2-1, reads DAMVIQNPRYQVTQFGKPVTLSCSQTLNHNVMYWYQQKSSQAPKLLFHYYDKDFNNEADTPDNFQSRRPNTSFCFLDIRSPGLGDTAMYLCATSRGKRVFQLNEQFFGPGTRLTVL.

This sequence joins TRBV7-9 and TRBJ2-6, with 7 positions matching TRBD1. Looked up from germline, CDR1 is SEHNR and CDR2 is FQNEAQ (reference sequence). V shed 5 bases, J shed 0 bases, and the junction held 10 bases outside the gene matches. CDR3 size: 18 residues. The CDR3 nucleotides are TGTGCCAGCAGCAGCAGACAGGGCGGAAGCTCTGGGGCCAACGTCCTGACTTTC. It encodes CASSSRQGGSSGANVLTF.

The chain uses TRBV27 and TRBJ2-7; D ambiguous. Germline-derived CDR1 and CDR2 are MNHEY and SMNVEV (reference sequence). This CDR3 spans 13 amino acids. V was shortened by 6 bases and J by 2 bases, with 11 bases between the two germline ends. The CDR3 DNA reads TGTGCCAGCAGGCGACTTTTGGCCTACGAGCAGTACTTC. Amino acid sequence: CASRRLLAYEQYF.

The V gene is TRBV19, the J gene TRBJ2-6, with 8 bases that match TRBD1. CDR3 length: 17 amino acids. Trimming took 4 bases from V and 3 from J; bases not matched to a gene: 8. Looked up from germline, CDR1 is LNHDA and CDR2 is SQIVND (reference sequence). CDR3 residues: CASSKGQGAVGANVLTF. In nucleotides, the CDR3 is TGTGCCAGTAGTAAGGGGCAGGGGGCGGTTGGGGCCAACGTCCTGACTTTC.

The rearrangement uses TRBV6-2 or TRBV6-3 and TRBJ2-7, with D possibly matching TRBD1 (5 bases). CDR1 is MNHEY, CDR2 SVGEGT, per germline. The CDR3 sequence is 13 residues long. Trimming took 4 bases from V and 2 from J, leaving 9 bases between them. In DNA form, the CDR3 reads TGTGCCAGCAGTTTGGACACAACCTACGAGCAGTACTTC. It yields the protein CASSLDTTYEQYF.

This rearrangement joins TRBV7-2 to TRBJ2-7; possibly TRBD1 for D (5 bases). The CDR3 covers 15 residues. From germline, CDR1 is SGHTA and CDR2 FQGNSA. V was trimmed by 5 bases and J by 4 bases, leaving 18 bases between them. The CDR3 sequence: CASSRWQGTSYEQYF. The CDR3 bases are TGTGCCAGCAGCCGGTGGCAGGGAACATCGTACGAGCAGTACTTC.

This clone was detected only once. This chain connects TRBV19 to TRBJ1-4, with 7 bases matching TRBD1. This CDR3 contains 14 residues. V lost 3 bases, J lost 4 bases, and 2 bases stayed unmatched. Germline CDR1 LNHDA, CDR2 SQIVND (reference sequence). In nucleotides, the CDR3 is TGTGCCAGTAGTATGGGACAGATTAATGAAAAACTGTTTTTT. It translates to CASSMGQINEKLFF.

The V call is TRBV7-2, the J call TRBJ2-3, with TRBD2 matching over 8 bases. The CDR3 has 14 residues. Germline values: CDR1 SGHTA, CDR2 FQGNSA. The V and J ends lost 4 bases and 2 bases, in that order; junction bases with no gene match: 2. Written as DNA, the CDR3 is TGTGCCAGCAGCTGGGGACTAGACACAGATACGCAGTATTTT. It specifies CASSWGLDTDTQYF.

The CDR3 sequence is CASSPSTVSGNTIYF. In DNA form, the CDR3 reads TGTGCCAGCAGTCCCTCGACAGTCTCTGGAAACACCATATATTTT. The chain recombines TRBV6-2 or TRBV6-3 with TRBJ1-3; TRBD1 is a possible D gene (5 bases). Looked up from germline, CDR1 is MNHEY and CDR2 is SVGEGT. The V end lost 5 bases, the J end lost 0 bases, and 11 bases lay between the germline ends. This CDR3 spans 15 amino acids.

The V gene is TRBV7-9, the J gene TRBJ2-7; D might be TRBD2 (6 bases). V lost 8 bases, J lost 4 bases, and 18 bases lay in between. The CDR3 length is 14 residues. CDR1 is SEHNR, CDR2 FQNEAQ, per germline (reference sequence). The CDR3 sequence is CASAAPEEGYEQYF. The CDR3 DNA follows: TGTGCCAGCGCCGCCCCGGAGGAGGGGTACGAGCAGTACTTC.

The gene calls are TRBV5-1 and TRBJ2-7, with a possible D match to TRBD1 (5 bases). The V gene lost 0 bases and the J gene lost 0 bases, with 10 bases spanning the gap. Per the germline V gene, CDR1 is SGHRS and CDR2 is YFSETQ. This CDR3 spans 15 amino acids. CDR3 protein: CASSLVTGSSYEQYF. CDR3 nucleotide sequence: TGCGCCAGCAGCTTGGTAACAGGCAGCTCCTACGAGCAGTACTTC.

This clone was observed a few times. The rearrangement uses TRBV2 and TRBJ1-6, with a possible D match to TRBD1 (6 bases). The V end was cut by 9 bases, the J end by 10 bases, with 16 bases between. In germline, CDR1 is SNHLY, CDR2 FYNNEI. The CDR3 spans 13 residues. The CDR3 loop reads CARGTGGGSPLHF. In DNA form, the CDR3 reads TGTGCCAGGGGAACTGGGGGGGGCTCACCCCTCCACTTT.

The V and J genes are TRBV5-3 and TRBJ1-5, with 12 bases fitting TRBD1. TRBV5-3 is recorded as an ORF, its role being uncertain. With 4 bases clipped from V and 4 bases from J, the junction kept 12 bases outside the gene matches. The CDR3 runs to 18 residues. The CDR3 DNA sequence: TGTGCCAGAAGCCCAGGGACAGGGGGCAAGACCCATAATCAGCCCCAGCATTTT. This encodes CARSPGTGGKTHNQPQHF.

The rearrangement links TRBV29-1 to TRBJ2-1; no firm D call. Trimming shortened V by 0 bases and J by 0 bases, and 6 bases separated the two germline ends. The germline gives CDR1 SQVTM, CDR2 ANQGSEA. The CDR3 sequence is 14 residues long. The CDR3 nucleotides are TGCAGCGTTGAAGAACAGAGCTCCTACAATGAGCAGTTCTTC. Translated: CSVEEQSSYNEQFF.

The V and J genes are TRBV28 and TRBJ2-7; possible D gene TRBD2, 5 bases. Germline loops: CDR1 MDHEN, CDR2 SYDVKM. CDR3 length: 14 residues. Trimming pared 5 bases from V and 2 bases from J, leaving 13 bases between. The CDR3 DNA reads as TGTGCCAGCAGTCCCTCGGGGAGTCCCTACGAGCAGTACTTC. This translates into CASSPSGSPYEQYF.

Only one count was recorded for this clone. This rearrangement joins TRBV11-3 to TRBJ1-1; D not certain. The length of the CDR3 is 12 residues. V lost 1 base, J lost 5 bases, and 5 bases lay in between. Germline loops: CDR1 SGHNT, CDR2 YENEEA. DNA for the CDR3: TGTGCCAGCAGCTTAGCCCGGACTGAAGCTTTCTTT. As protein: CASSLARTEAFF.

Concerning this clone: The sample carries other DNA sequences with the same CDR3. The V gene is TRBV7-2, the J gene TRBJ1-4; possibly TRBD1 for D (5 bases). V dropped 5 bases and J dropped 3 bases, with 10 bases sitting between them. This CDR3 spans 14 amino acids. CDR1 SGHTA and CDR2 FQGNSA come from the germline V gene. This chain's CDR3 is CASSLAGANEKLFF. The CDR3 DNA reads TGTGCCAGCAGCCTTGCGGGGGCTAATGAAAAACTGTTTTTT.

The CDR3 loop is CASSQARSGRSEQYF. The DNA of the CDR3 is TGTGCCAGCAGCCAAGCCCGAAGCGGGAGATCCGAGCAGTACTTC. This chain links TRBV3-1 (or the pseudogene TRBV3-2) with TRBJ2-7, with TRBD2 matching 8 bases. Germline V gives CDR1 LGHDT, CDR2 YNNKEL (reference sequence). The ends lost 1 base at V and 6 bases at J; junction bases unmatched: 8. The CDR3 length is 15 residues.

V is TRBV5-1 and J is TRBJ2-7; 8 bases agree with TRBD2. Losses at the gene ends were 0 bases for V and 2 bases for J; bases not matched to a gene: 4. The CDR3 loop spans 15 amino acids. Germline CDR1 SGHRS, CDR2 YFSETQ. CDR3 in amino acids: CASSLDGLAAYEQYF. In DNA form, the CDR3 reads TGCGCCAGCAGCTTGGACGGACTAGCAGCCTACGAGCAGTACTTC.

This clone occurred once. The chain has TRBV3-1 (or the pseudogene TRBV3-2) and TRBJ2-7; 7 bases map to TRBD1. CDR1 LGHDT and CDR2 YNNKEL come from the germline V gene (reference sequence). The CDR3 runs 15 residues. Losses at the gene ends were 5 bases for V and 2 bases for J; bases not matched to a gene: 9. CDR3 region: CASSEGAGGPYEQYF. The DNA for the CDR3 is TGTGCCAGCAGCGAAGGGGCAGGGGGTCCCTACGAGCAGTACTTC.